Following are 7 T cell receptor beta chains from one sample sequenced in a study of T-cell reconstitution after alpha-beta-depleted transplantation in children. TCRbeta library preparation incorporated unique molecular identifiers. Using its own MiXCR run on the PCR reads, TCRdb lists one record per CDR3 protein. The repertoire consists of about 1,000,000 distinct CDR3 sequences, with under 30% occurring once and the leading ten covering 28%. Sample: PBMCs, mostly from graft donor cells, taken 360 days after TCRalphabeta/CD19-depleted stem cell transplant. The receptors derive from a boy in the first two years of life who had a stem cell transplant for SCID, so the T cells may come from the graft donor.

This clonotype came up a few times. The chain links TRBV15 to TRBJ1-5; D uncertain. Trimming left V 0 bases short and J 4 bases short, with 10 bases between. The CDR3 has 15 amino acids. The germline CDR1 and CDR2 sequences are LNHNV and YYDKDF (reference sequence). The CDR3, as DNA: TGTGCCACCAGCAGAGACCTGGGCCTTAATCAGCCCCAGCATTTT. This encodes CATSRDLGLNQPQHF.

This clonotype came up a few times. This chain uses TRBV29-1 with TRBJ2-3; D is ambiguous. The germline CDR1 and CDR2 sequences are SQVTM and ANQGSEA. Trimming took 3 bases from V and 5 from J, leaving 21 bases between them. This CDR3 contains 16 residues. CDR3 DNA sequence: TGCAGCGTTGACCCCCCAGAGAGCTCCCCCATAGATACGCAGTATTTT. It is translated as CSVDPPESSPIDTQYF.

This clonotype occurred many times. The chain has TRBV27 and TRBJ2-7; possible D gene TRBD1, 5 bases. CDR1 MNHEY and CDR2 SMNVEV come from the germline V gene (reference sequence). The CDR3 extends over 13 amino acids. Trimming stripped 11 bases from V and 4 bases from J, with 18 bases between. As DNA, the CDR3 is TGTGCCGGCTCCCGACAGAAACGTTACGAGCAGTACTTC. Translation: CAGSRQKRYEQYF.

The chain uses TRBV6-5 and TRBJ2-7; perhaps TRBD2 as D (6 bases). V gave up 0 bases and J gave up 0 bases, with 12 bases separating them. Germline V CDR1 and CDR2: MNHEY, SVGAGI. The CDR3 is 16 residues long. The CDR3 here is CASSYSTGGVSYEQYF. CDR3 DNA: TGTGCCAGCAGTTACTCTACCGGGGGAGTCTCCTACGAGCAGTACTTC.

The chain recombines TRBV27 with TRBJ2-2; weak D call: TRBD1 (7 bases). Germline V gene sequence: CDR1 MNHEY, CDR2 SMNVEV (reference sequence). The V and J ends lost 6 bases and 6 bases respectively, with 11 bases between them. The CDR3 has 13 residues. The CDR3 sequence: CASRPGGSGELFF. The CDR3 DNA follows: TGTGCCAGCAGGCCAGGGGGGTCCGGGGAGCTGTTTTTT.

The genes are TRBV9 and TRBJ1-1, with no clear D. The germline gives CDR1 SGDLS, CDR2 YYNGEE. V shed 2 bases and J shed 3 bases, with 8 bases lying between them. The CDR3 is 13 amino acids. CDR3: CASSVLYYTEAFF. CDR3 nucleotides: TGTGCCAGCAGCGTCCTCTATTACACTGAAGCTTTCTTT.

The genes are TRBV7-2 and TRBJ2-5; 10 nucleotides match TRBD2. This CDR3 is 15 amino acids long. The ends lost 1 base at V and 12 bases at J; junction bases unmatched: 11. Germline CDR1 SGHTA, CDR2 FQGNSA. The CDR3 sequence is CASSLGATSGQREYF. The CDR3 DNA reads TGTGCCAGCAGCTTAGGCGCGACTAGCGGGCAACGGGAGTACTTC.